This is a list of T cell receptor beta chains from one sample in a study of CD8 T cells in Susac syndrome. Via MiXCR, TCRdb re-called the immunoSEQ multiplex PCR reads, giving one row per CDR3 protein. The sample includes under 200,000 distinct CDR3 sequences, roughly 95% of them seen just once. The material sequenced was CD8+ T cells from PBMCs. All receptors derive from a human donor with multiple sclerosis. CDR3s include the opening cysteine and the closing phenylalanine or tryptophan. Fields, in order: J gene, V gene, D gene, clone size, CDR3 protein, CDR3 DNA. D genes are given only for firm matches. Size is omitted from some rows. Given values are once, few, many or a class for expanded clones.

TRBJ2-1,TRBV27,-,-,CASSFGPRNKQFF,TGTGCCAGCAGTTTCGGGCCGAGAAATAAGCAGTTCTTC
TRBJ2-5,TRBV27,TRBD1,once,CASSRVPQGEETQYF,TGTGCCAGCAGCCGCGTTCCGCAGGGGGAAGAGACCCAGTACTTC
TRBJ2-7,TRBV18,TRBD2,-,CASSPAGGESYEQYF,TGTGCCAGCTCACCGGCCGGGGGGGAGTCCTACGAGCAGTACTTC
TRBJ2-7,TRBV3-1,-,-,CASSPLGELDYEQYF,TGTGCCAGCAGCCCTTTGGGGGAGTTAGACTACGAGCAGTACTTC
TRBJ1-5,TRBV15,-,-,CATSRHSNQPQHF,TGTGCCACCTCCCGCCATAGCAATCAGCCCCAGCATTTT
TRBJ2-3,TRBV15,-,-,CATRRAHTDTQYF,TGTGCCACCCGCCGGGCCCACACAGATACGCAGTATTTT
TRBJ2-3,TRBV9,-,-,CASSVVERSATDTQYF,TGTGCCAGCAGCGTAGTGGAGAGGTCTGCCACAGATACGCAGTATTTT
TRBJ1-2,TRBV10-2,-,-,CASSGVSPTPDYGYTF,TGCGCCAGCAGTGGAGTTTCGCCGACACCGGACTATGGCTACACCTTC
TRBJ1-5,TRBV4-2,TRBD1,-,CASSQGDRGELSNQPQHF,TGTGCCAGCAGCCAAGGGGACAGGGGCGAACTTAGCAATCAGCCCCAGCATTTT
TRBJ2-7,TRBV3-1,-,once,CASSQGPQGRSEQYF,TGTGCCAGCAGCCAAGGGCCCCAGGGTCGAAGCGAGCAGTACTTC
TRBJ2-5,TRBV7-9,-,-,CASTVSGLKETQYF,TGTGCCAGCACCGTGTCAGGGCTAAAAGAGACCCAGTACTTC
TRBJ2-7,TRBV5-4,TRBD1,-,CASSLGTGGLQKYF,TGTGCCAGCAGCTTGGGGACAGGGGGACTTCAAAAGTACTTC
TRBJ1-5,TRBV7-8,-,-,CASSRNAEGNQPQHF,TGTGCCAGCAGCCGCAATGCTGAAGGAAATCAGCCCCAGCATTTT
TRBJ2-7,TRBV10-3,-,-,CAISNNYRDFYEQYF,TGTGCCATCAGTAACAATTACAGGGATTTCTACGAGCAGTACTTC
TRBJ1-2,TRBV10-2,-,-,CASSGSEGGYTF,TGCGCCAGCAGTGGCTCAGAGGGTGGCTACACCTTC
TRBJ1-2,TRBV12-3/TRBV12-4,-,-,CAILLTGTQLSPNYGYTF,TGTGCCATCCTCCTAACCGGGACCCAGCTTTCGCCTAACTATGGCTACACCTTC
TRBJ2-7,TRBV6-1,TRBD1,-,CASMYWDRGDEQYF,TGTGCCAGCATGTATTGGGACAGGGGCGACGAGCAGTACTTC
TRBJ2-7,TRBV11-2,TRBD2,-,CASPAGSSYEQYF,TGTGCCAGCCCAGCGGGAAGCTCCTACGAGCAGTACTTC
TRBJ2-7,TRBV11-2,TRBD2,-,CASSFGNLAGGATMDF,TGTGCCAGCAGCTTTGGGAACCTAGCGGGAGGCGCGACAATGGACTTC
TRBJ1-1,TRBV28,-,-,CASSTTDSTAFF,TGTGCCAGCAGTACCACTGACAGTACGGCTTTCTTT
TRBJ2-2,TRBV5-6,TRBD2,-,CASRLAGLGELFF,TGTGCCAGCAGACTAGCGGGACTGGGGGAGCTGTTTTTT
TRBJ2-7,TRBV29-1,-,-,CSVTVPGYYEQYF,TGCAGCGTTACAGTGCCAGGCTACTACGAGCAGTACTTC
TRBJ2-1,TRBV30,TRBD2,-,CALESIAGGVNEQFF,TGTGCTCTAGAGTCTATAGCGGGAGGAGTCAATGAGCAGTTCTTC
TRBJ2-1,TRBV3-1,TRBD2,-,CASSRTSGSYNEQFF,TGTGCCAGCAGCCGGACTAGCGGGAGCTACAATGAGCAGTTCTTC
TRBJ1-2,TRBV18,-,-,CASSLGTLDLATF,TGTGCCAGCTCCCTCGGGACCCTTGATCTCGCCACCTTC
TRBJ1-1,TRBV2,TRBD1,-,CASSLLDRGDTEAFF,TGTGCCAGCAGTCTTCTAGACAGGGGCGACACTGAAGCTTTCTTT
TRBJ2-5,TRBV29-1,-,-,CSVSGTDLYQETQYF,TGCAGCGTTTCCGGGACGGACCTGTACCAAGAGACCCAGTACTTC
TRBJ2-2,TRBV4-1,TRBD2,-,CASSREGLAENTGELFF,TGCGCCAGCAGCCGGGAGGGACTAGCGGAGAACACCGGGGAGCTGTTTTTT
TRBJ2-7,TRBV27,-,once,CASSPGTPLNEQYF,TGTGCCAGCAGCCCCGGGACCCCTCTGAACGAGCAGTACTTC
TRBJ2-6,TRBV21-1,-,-,CASSKFTKTRPSGANVLTF,TGTGCCAGCAGCAAATTTACGAAGACACGACCCTCTGGGGCCAACGTCCTGACTTTC
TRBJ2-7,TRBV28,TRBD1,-,CATRTGGREQYF,TGTGCCACAAGGACAGGGGGCAGGGAGCAGTACTTC
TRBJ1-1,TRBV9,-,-,CASNENTEAFF,TGTGCCAGCAATGAGAACACTGAAGCTTTCTTT
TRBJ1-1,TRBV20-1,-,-,CSANPPQGLNTEAFF,TGCAGTGCTAACCCCCCTCAGGGGTTGAACACTGAAGCTTTCTTT
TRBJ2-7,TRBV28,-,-,CASSLGLDTSFDEQYF,TGTGCCAGCAGTTTAGGATTAGACACTTCTTTCGACGAGCAGTACTTC
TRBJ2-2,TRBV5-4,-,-,CASRRAGYANTGELFF,TGTGCCAGCAGGCGAGCGGGTTACGCGAACACCGGGGAGCTGTTTTTT
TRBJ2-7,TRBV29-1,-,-,CSVDWGSYEQYF,TGCAGCGTTGATTGGGGCAGCTACGAGCAGTACTTC
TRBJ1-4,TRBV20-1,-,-,CSARGASHEKLFF,TGCAGTGCCCGAGGGGCTTCCCATGAAAAACTGTTTTTT
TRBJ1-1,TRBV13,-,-,CASSYSNTEAFF,TGTGCCAGCAGCTACAGCAACACTGAAGCTTTCTTT
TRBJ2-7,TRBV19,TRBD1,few,CASSAGTGPYEQYF,TGTGCCAGTAGCGCCGGGACAGGGCCCTACGAGCAGTACTTC
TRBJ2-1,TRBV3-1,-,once,CASSRVAGYYNEQFF,TGTGCCAGCAGCCGGGTAGCCGGATATTACAATGAGCAGTTCTTC
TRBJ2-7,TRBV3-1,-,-,CASSYRGSYEQYF,TGTGCCAGCAGCTATCGGGGATCCTACGAGCAGTACTTC